Shown below are 14 T cell receptor beta chains from a single sample sequenced in a study of T cell repertoires in cytomegalovirus infection. Using its own MiXCR run on the reads, TCRdb lists one record per CDR3 protein. The sample carries fewer than 200,000 distinct CDR3 sequences, approximately 20% recorded once. Sequenced sample: PBMCs. The source is a human donor in good health (CMV status not recorded). Some clones in this sample may be carry-over from other donors' samples.

With respect to this clonotype: A much larger clone differs by one base, so this may be a read error. The V gene is TRBV12-3 or TRBV12-4, the J gene TRBJ1-5; D is uncertain. CDR3 length: 15 amino acids. For the CDR3, the DNA is TGTGCCAGCAGACCCCTCTTCCCCGGCAATCAGCCCCAGCGTTTT. Amino acids: CASRPLFPGNQPQRF.

V and J are TRBV4-2 and TRBJ1-4, with 9 bases aligning to TRBD1. The germline V gene has CDR1 LGHNA and CDR2 YNFKEQ. The CDR3 has 19 amino acids. V trimming: 6 bases; J trimming: 1 base; junction bases outside the gene matches: 15. As DNA, the CDR3 is TGTGCCAGCAGTAAGATTACCAGGGACAGGGACGGAACTAATGAAAAACTGTTTTTT. It yields the protein CASSKITRDRDGTNEKLFF.

This clonotype was recorded at least ten times. The chain is built from TRBV11-2 and TRBJ1-1; D remains ambiguous. The CDR3 is made up of 14 amino acids. V gave up 5 bases and J gave up 1 base, with 11 bases separating them. Germline CDR1 is SGHAT and CDR2 is FQNNGV. The CDR3: CASSLWGWNTEAFF. DNA of the CDR3: TGTGCCAGCAGCCTCTGGGGATGGAACACTGAAGCTTTCTTT.

The chain links TRBV20-1 to TRBJ1-5; 9 bases agree with TRBD1. The CDR3 length is 15 residues. The junction had 12 bases not matched to a gene; V was cut back by 5 bases and J by 7 bases. Germline V lookup: CDR1 DFQATT, CDR2 SNEGSKA (reference sequence). The CDR3 DNA is TGCAGTGCTCTCGACGGGACAGGGTTTTTCCAGCCCCAGCATTTT. This sequence encodes CSALDGTGFFQPQHF.

This clonotype was seen a handful of times. The chain combines TRBV7-3 with TRBJ2-1; D tentatively fits TRBD1 or TRBD2 (5 bases each). V lost 3 bases and J 6 bases, leaving 9 bases between the germline ends. The CDR3 spans 13 residues. The germline gives CDR1 SGHTA, CDR2 FQGTGA. CDR3 residues: CASSFEGFNEQFF. CDR3 nucleotide sequence: TGTGCCAGCAGCTTCGAGGGGTTCAATGAGCAGTTCTTC.

CDR3 DNA sequence: TGTGCCAGTAGTGCCGGACAGAGTCCCTCCTACGAGCAGTACTTC. Protein sequence: CASSAGQSPSYEQYF. J is TRBJ2-7 and V is TRBV19; D possibly corresponds to TRBD1 (6 bases). The V end lost 5 bases, the J end lost 0 bases, and 14 bases lay between the germline ends. The germline V gene has CDR1 LNHDA and CDR2 SQIVND (reference sequence). This CDR3 has 15 amino acids.

This clonotype was seen a few times. The chain combines TRBV12-3 or TRBV12-4 with TRBJ2-6; D tentatively reads TRBD1 or TRBD2 (5 bases each). V was shortened by 5 bases and J by 8 bases, with 19 bases between the two germline ends. The CDR3 is 16 residues long. CDR3 bases: TGTGCCAGCAGTGGCCCCGGAGGAGAGGGGACCAACGTCCTGACTTTC. Translated, it gives CASSGPGGEGTNVLTF.

Worth noting for this clonotype: It may be a read error: a sequence one base away is much more abundant. The chain recombines TRBV24-1 with TRBJ2-2; D gene ambiguous. Between the trimmed V and J ends, which lost 3 bases and 3 bases, there was a span of 10 bases. In germline, CDR1 is KGHDR, CDR2 SFDVKD. The CDR3 spans 15 residues. CDR3 amino acids: CATSDERMDTGELFF. The CDR3 DNA sequence: TGTGCCACCAGTGATGAGCGCATGGACACCGGGGAGCTGTTTTTT.

V and J are TRBV19 and TRBJ1-2; no firm D call. The CDR3 length is 16 residues. V was clipped by 6 bases and J by 2 bases, with 19 bases between them. CDR1 and CDR2 from the germline V gene are LNHDA and SQIVND (reference sequence). The CDR3 region has the DNA TGTGCCAGTAGCCCCTTAGATCATGACGGAAACTATGGCTACACCTTC. Encoded protein: CASSPLDHDGNYGYTF.

This clonotype was detected ten times or more. V usage is TRBV28 and J usage is TRBJ1-2, with a tentative D call TRBD1 (5 bases). Germline CDR1 is MDHEN and CDR2 is SYDVKM. The CDR3 has 11 amino acids. V was cut by 9 bases and J by 7 bases, with 12 bases left in between. CDR3 protein: CASLGLIGYTF. The CDR3 DNA follows: TGTGCCAGTTTGGGACTAATTGGCTACACCTTC.

This clonotype was detected ten times or more. This chain joins TRBV7-2 and TRBJ2-1; no clear D. Trimming took 1 base from V and 9 from J, leaving 16 bases between them. The CDR3 covers 15 residues. The germline V gene encodes CDR1 SGHTA and CDR2 FQGNSA. The CDR3 nucleotides are TGTGCCAGCAGCTTAGGACCGTCGGGTAACACTGAGCAGTTCTTC. Its translation: CASSLGPSGNTEQFF. Full variable domain (remainder filled in from reference TRBV7-2 and TRBJ2-1): GAGVSQSPSNKVTEKGKDVELRCDPISGHTALYWYRQSLGQGLEFLIYFQGNSAPDKSGLPSDRFSAERTGGSVSTLTIQRTQQEDSAVYLCASSLGPSGNTEQFFGPGTRLTVL.

This clonotype was recorded a few times. V is TRBV27 and J is TRBJ1-1; TRBD1 matches 9 bases. V gave up 5 bases and J gave up 3 bases; unmatched junction bases: 10. The CDR3 is 16 residues long. Germline V CDR1 and CDR2: MNHEY, SMNVEV (reference sequence). The CDR3 coding sequence is TGTGCCAGCAGTCCGTCGGGACAGGGAAGGTACACTGAAGCTTTCTTT. Its translation is CASSPSGQGRYTEAFF.

Many counts were recorded for this clonotype. V gene TRBV7-3 combines with J gene TRBJ2-6; D is ambiguous. The germline CDR1 and CDR2 sequences are SGHTA and FQGTGA. The CDR3 length is 16 residues. V dropped 1 base and J dropped 0 bases, with 7 bases sitting between them. CDR3 sequence (DNA): TGTGCCAGCAGCTTAAGGGCAGGCTCTGGGGCCAACGTCCTGACTTTC. Translated: CASSLRAGSGANVLTF.

A few counts support this clonotype. The chain combines TRBV27 with TRBJ1-6, with a possible D match to TRBD1 (6 bases). CDR3 size: 15 residues. Per germline, CDR1 MNHEY and CDR2 SMNVEV (reference sequence). V gave up 2 bases and J gave up 6 bases, with 11 bases separating them. CDR3 bases: TGTGCCAGCAGTTTAACCGGGGGCGTTAATTCACCCCTCCACTTT. Residues: CASSLTGGVNSPLHF.